This T cell receptor (beta chain) was recorded in a study of beta chain features in type 1 diabetes. The wider study: Patients and healthy donors were similar in age, gender and cell yields. In all, about 100,000,000 sorted cells from all samples were analyzed.

Germline CDR1 SGHRS, CDR2 YFSETQ. Trimming took 3 bases from V and 1 from J, leaving 13 bases between them. There are 15 residues in the CDR3. Details on this clone: Antigen: not known.

Study-level findings and limits: There were fewer insertions and more deletions at the VDJ junctions of type 1 diabetes patients. Among patients, naive, central memory and Treg TCRB repertoires appeared more similar than among healthy donors.

Investigators reverse transcribed all isolated RNA, so they sequenced expressed TCRB transcripts. Here immunoSEQ multiplex PCR was the method, and the copy in TCRdb shows in-frame clones only, minus some. The sample consists of about 290,000 clones, 7% to 9% of them appearing once. This TCR came from a woman aged 18-30 years in good health. Sequenced sample: central memory CD4+ T cells from blood. This chain joins TRBV5-1 and TRBJ2-5, with D uncertain. CDR3 nucleotide sequence: TGCGCCAGCAGCTGGGGTGGCGGTTTCCAAGAGACCCAGTACTTC. It specifies CASSWGGGFQETQYF.